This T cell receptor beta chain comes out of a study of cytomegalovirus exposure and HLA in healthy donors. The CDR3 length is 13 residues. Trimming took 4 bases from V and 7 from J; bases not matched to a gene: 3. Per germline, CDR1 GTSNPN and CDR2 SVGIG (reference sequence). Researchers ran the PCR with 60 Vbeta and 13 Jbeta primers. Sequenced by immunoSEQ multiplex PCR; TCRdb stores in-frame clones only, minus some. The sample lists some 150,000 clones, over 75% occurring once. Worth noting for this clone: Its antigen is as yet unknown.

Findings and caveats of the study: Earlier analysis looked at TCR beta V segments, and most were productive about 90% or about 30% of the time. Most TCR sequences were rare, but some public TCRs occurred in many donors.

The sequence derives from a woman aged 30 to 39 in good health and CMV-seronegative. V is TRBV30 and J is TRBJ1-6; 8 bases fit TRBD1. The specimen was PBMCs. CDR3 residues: CAWTGTGNSPLHF. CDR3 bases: TGTGCCTGGACCGGGACAGGCAATTCACCCCTCCACTTT.